Listed here are 25 T cell receptor beta chains from one sample, sequenced in a study of metastatic and nonmetastatic thyroid tumors. No patient had received any treatment before thyroid surgery. TCRdb reanalyzed the PCR reads with MiXCR. This sample has about 69,000 clones; 13% to 15% occur once, and the top ten carry more than 6.5%. The material sequenced was blood. The receptor source for this set is a male donor with papillary thyroid cancer or a benign thyroid nodule (not recorded which). Some clones in this sample may be carry-over from other donors' samples.

This chain joins TRBV7-9 and TRBJ1-4; no clear D gene. This CDR3 spans 14 amino acids. The V gene lost 1 base and the J gene lost 3 bases, with 6 bases spanning the gap. Germline V CDR1 and CDR2: SEHNR, FQNEAQ (reference sequence). The CDR3 region is CASSLGTSNEKLFF. The CDR3 coding sequence is TGTGCCAGCAGCTTAGGGACGTCTAATGAAAAACTGTTTTTT.

This clone was seen at least ten times. The chain has TRBV20-1 and TRBJ1-3; 12 nucleotides agree with TRBD1. The germline CDR1 and CDR2 sequences are DFQATT and SNEGSKA (reference sequence). CDR3 length: 17 amino acids. Unmatched junction bases numbered 9, after V lost 6 bases and J lost 0 bases. CDR3 protein: CSATGTGGAVSGNTIYF. CDR3 DNA: TGCAGTGCGACCGGGACAGGGGGCGCAGTCTCTGGAAACACCATATATTTT.

This clone has at least ten counts. The genes are TRBV5-4 and TRBJ2-7; D unclear. Germline lookup yields CDR1 SGHNT and CDR2 YYREEE (reference sequence). Between the trimmed V and J ends, which lost 3 bases and 3 bases, there was a span of 7 bases. The CDR3 contains 12 residues. CDR3 DNA sequence: TGTGCCAGCAGCTCACCTGGCTACGAGCAGTACGTC. Encoded protein: CASSSPGYEQYV.

This clone was counted a few times. The rearrangement uses TRBV6-1 and TRBJ2-5, with TRBD2 as a possible D gene (7 bases). The CDR3 contains 14 residues. V was trimmed by 4 bases and J by 1 base, leaving 10 bases between them. CDR1 and CDR2 (germline): MNHNS, SASEGT. CDR3 DNA: TGTGCCAGCAGTGGGGGGGGCATCCAAGAGACCCAGTACTTC. This encodes CASSGGGIQETQYF.

The rearrangement uses TRBV2 and TRBJ2-7, with a weak D call TRBD2 (5 bases). This CDR3 has 16 amino acids. Germline loops: CDR1 SNHLY, CDR2 FYNNEI. The V gene lost 4 bases and the J gene lost 3 bases, with 19 bases spanning the gap. This CDR3 reads CASSGQTGKPIYEQYF. Written as DNA, the CDR3 is TGTGCCAGCAGTGGTCAAACGGGGAAACCCATCTACGAGCAGTACTTC.

The table lists this clone with many counts. The chain has TRBV18 and TRBJ1-1; D ambiguous. The CDR3 consists of 14 residues. Germline loops: CDR1 KGHSH, CDR2 LQKENI. V lost 2 bases and J 0 bases, leaving 7 bases between the germline ends. CDR3 amino acids: CASSPDGLNTEAFF. The CDR3 coding sequence is TGTGCCAGCTCACCAGACGGATTGAACACTGAAGCTTTCTTT. The full variable domain, with the rest looked up from reference TRBV18 and TRBJ1-1, is NAGVMQNPRHLVRRRGQEARLRCSPMKGHSHVYWYRQLPEEGLKFMVYLQKENIIDESGMPKERFSAEFPKEGPSILRIQQVVRGDSAAYFCASSPDGLNTEAFFGQGTRLTVV.

This clone was observed at least ten times. The rearrangement uses TRBV9 and TRBJ2-3; a possible D gene is TRBD2 (5 bases). Trimming removed 1 base at V and 3 bases at J, with 9 bases between. The CDR3 length is 14 residues. The germline CDR1 and CDR2 sequences are SGDLS and YYNGEE. Written as DNA, the CDR3 is TGTGCCAGCAGCGTAATCCGGGAAACAGATACGCAGTATTTT. It yields the protein CASSVIRETDTQYF.

This clone was seen repeatedly, ten times or more. The rearrangement links TRBV25-1 to TRBJ2-3; 7 nucleotides align to TRBD2. Trimming cost V 3 bases and J 1 base; bases outside gene matches: 7. Germline V gene lookup returns CDR1 MGHDK and CDR2 SYGVNS. CDR3 size: 16 residues. The CDR3 loop reads CASSDGAGVGTDTQYF. In DNA, the CDR3 is TGTGCCAGCAGTGATGGGGCGGGAGTTGGCACAGATACGCAGTATTTT.

This clone was observed many times. The rearrangement joins TRBV20-1 to TRBJ2-3; TRBD2 might be the D (6 bases). The CDR3 loop spans 14 amino acids. Germline CDR1 and CDR2: DFQATT and SNEGSKA (reference sequence). Trimming took 7 bases from V and 2 from J, leaving 16 bases between them. The CDR3 spells CSVQRGLFTDTQYF. The CDR3 coding sequence is TGCAGTGTCCAGAGGGGACTCTTCACAGATACGCAGTATTTT.

This clone was seen at least ten times. CDR3: CASSSPGLAGDEQFF. CDR3 DNA: TGTGCCAGCAGCTCACCGGGACTAGCGGGAGACGAGCAGTTCTTC. This chain uses TRBV7-3 with TRBJ2-1; 14 bases are a match to TRBD2. This CDR3 contains 15 residues. The germline V gene encodes CDR1 SGHTA and CDR2 FQGTGA. V shed 4 bases, J shed 10 bases, and the junction held 6 bases outside the gene matches. The whole variable domain, remainder taken from reference TRBV7-3 and TRBJ2-1, is GAGVSQTPSNKVTEKGKYVELRCDPISGHTALYWYRQSLGQGPEFLIYFQGTGAADDSGLPNDRFFAVRPEGSVSTLKIQRTERGDSAVYLCASSSPGLAGDEQFFGPGTRLTVL.

This clone was observed many times. The chain has TRBV5-1 and TRBJ2-7; TRBD1 matches at 9 bases. In germline, CDR1 is SGHRS, CDR2 YFSETQ. The V and J ends lost 4 bases and 0 bases, in that order; junction bases with no gene match: 5. The CDR3 spans 15 residues. The CDR3 reads CASSPDRGGSYEQYV. In nucleotides, the CDR3 is TGCGCCAGCAGCCCAGACAGGGGGGGCTCCTACGAGCAGTACGTC.

In its sample, this clone was seen many times. V and J are TRBV20-1 and TRBJ1-2; D gene uncertain. Germline V gene sequence: CDR1 DFQATT, CDR2 SNEGSKA (reference sequence). Trimming stripped 4 bases from V and 5 bases from J, with 5 bases between. This CDR3 contains 10 residues. The CDR3 coding sequence is TGCAGTGCTAACATATATGGCTACACCTTC. Encoded protein: CSANIYGYTF.

The chain combines TRBV11-2 with TRBJ2-3; D not certain. Germline V gene sequence: CDR1 SGHAT, CDR2 FQNNGV. V dropped 5 bases and J dropped 1 base, with 10 bases sitting between them. This CDR3 has 14 amino acids. For the CDR3, the DNA is TGTGCCAGCAGCCGTGAAGTTGGCACAGATACGCAGTATTTT. Its protein is CASSREVGTDTQYF.

This clone occurred many times. V gene TRBV20-1 combines with J gene TRBJ1-2, with no clear D. CDR1 DFQATT and CDR2 SNEGSKA come from the germline V gene (reference sequence). The CDR3 has 12 amino acids. The V and J ends lost 3 bases and 4 bases respectively, with 9 bases between them. The CDR3 protein is CSASQVTYGYTF. The CDR3 bases are TGCAGTGCTAGCCAGGTTACCTATGGCTACACCTTC.

This clone was detected many times. CDR3 in amino acids: CASSLKGGSNEQFF. In DNA form, the CDR3 reads TGTGCCAGCAGCTTAAAAGGCGGGAGTAATGAGCAGTTCTTC. The rearrangement uses TRBV7-3 and TRBJ2-1, with 7 bases aligning to TRBD2. V lost 1 base to trimming and J lost 7 bases; unmatched junction nucleotides: 4. Germline V gives CDR1 SGHTA, CDR2 FQGTGA. CDR3 length equals 14 residues.

Ten or more counts support this clone. The rearrangement joins TRBV19 to TRBJ1-1; tentatively, D is TRBD1 (5 bases). Germline lookup yields CDR1 LNHDA and CDR2 SQIVND (reference sequence). V lost 6 bases and J 4 bases, leaving 18 bases between the germline ends. CDR3 size: 15 residues. CDR3 loop: CASSDYFGAATEAFF. The CDR3 DNA follows: TGTGCCAGTAGCGATTATTTCGGGGCGGCCACTGAAGCTTTCTTT.

This clone was counted at least ten times. The V call is TRBV2, the J call TRBJ2-7, with D hard to call. The CDR3 is 14 residues long. Trimming removed 4 bases from V and 2 bases from J, with 12 bases in between. Germline CDR1 SNHLY, CDR2 FYNNEI. The CDR3 sequence: CASSGADLPYEQYV. CDR3 DNA: TGTGCCAGCAGTGGGGCAGACTTACCCTACGAGCAGTACGTC.

This clone has a count of ten or more. The chain carries TRBV7-2 and TRBJ1-2, with TRBD1 matching 7 bases. The CDR3 extends over 15 amino acids. The germline CDR1 and CDR2 sequences are SGHTA and FQGNSA. The trim removed 0 bases at V and 2 bases at J, leaving 3 bases unmatched. This chain's CDR3 is CASSLAGTANYGYTF. CDR3 DNA sequence: TGTGCCAGCAGCTTAGCCGGGACAGCAAACTATGGCTACACCTTC.

This clone was seen only a few times. The V call is TRBV28, the J call TRBJ2-7; 11 nucleotides align to TRBD1. The CDR3 spans 16 residues. After removal of 7 bases from V and 4 bases from J, the junction contained 12 bases not matched to a gene. The germline gives CDR1 MDHEN, CDR2 SYDVKM. The DNA of the CDR3 is TGTGCCAGCACCAGAAATCCGGGACAGGGGGAGTACGAGCAGTACTTC. It specifies CASTRNPGQGEYEQYF.

This clone was detected ten times or more. The V call is TRBV7-2, the J call TRBJ2-7, with a possible D match to TRBD1 (6 bases). The CDR3 has 15 residues. V shed 0 bases and J shed 5 bases, with 14 bases lying between them. Germline V lookup: CDR1 SGHTA, CDR2 FQGNSA. CDR3 loop: CASSLASRGVDEQYF. CDR3 coding DNA: TGTGCCAGCAGCTTAGCGTCCAGGGGCGTCGACGAGCAGTACTTC.

This sequence joins TRBV18 and TRBJ2-1; 8 bases map to TRBD2. The CDR3 runs to 14 residues. Germline lookup yields CDR1 KGHSH and CDR2 LQKENI. V lost 3 bases to trimming and J lost 8 bases; unmatched junction nucleotides: 6. The chain's CDR3 is CASSPGTRNDEQFF. The CDR3 DNA follows: TGTGCCAGCTCACCGGGGACTAGAAACGATGAGCAGTTCTTC.

There are many counts of this clone. V gene TRBV7-2 combines with J gene TRBJ2-1, with no clear D. Per the germline V gene, CDR1 is SGHTA and CDR2 is FQGNSA. V was trimmed by 0 bases and J by 5 bases, leaving 8 bases between them. There are 14 residues in the CDR3. The CDR3 region has the DNA TGTGCCAGCAGCTTAGCCTATGGGAACAATGAGCAGTTCTTC. Protein product: CASSLAYGNNEQFF.

Ten or more counts support this clone. The chain carries TRBV28 and TRBJ1-1; no clear D gene. Trimming cost V 5 bases and J 4 bases, with 11 bases left between them. There are 13 residues in the CDR3. CDR1 and CDR2 (germline): MDHEN, SYDVKM. CDR3 bases: TGTGCCAGCAGTAATCCGGGATCCACTGAAGCTTTCTTT. This gives the protein CASSNPGSTEAFF.

This clone was detected ten times or more. This chain connects TRBV10-1 to TRBJ2-7; TRBD1 matches 8 bases. There are 14 residues in the CDR3. With V trimmed by 2 bases and J by 3 bases, 3 bases remained unmatched. Germline-derived CDR1 and CDR2 are WNHNN and SYGVQD (reference sequence). CDR3 in DNA: TGCGCCAGCAGTGAGGGGACAGGCATCTACGAGCAGTACTTC. Amino acids: CASSEGTGIYEQYF.

This clone turned up a few times. The J gene is TRBJ1-5, the V gene TRBV6-2 or TRBV6-3; D gene uncertain. Trimming shortened V by 5 bases and J by 4 bases, and 9 bases separated the two germline ends. This CDR3 region has 13 residues. In germline, CDR1 is MNHEY, CDR2 SVGEGT. This CDR3 reads CASSQQRNQPQHF. CDR3 DNA: TGTGCCAGCAGTCAGCAGCGGAATCAGCCCCAGCATTTT.